Presented here are 14 T cell receptor beta chains from one specimen sequenced in a study of cytomegalovirus exposure and HLA in healthy donors (TCRdb year 2017). Libraries were constructed by the immunoSEQ multiplex PCR assay. For the multiplex PCR, a mixture combining 60 forward primers for TCR Vbeta segments and 13 reverse primers for TCR Jbeta segments was used. Entries here come from immuneACCESS through TCRdb and include only in-frame sequences with V and J called. Some clones fail to appear in such tables; in the studies checked, an unresolved V gene covers under half of the shortfall, and the cause of the remainder is unknown. Recorded for this sample are 150,000 or so clones; 77% of them occurred a single time. The top ten constitute approximately 4.5% of the sample. The sample was PBMCs. The receptor source for this set is a male donor in good health and CMV-seropositive.

This clone was observed a handful of times. This rearrangement joins TRBV7-6 to TRBJ2-2, with 10 nucleotides matching TRBD1. The CDR3 is made up of 16 amino acids. V was pared by 2 bases and J by 7 bases, with 7 bases of the junction left unmatched. Germline V gives CDR1 SGHVS, CDR2 FNYEAQ. CDR3 sequence (DNA): TGTGCCAGCAGCTTAACCGGACAGGGGGGGGTCGGGGAGCTGTTTTTT. Its translation: CASSLTGQGGVGELFF.

CDR3: CAISGTNQPQHF. The CDR3 coding sequence is TGTGCCATCAGTGGAACTAATCAGCCCCAGCATTTT. The chain has TRBV10-3 and TRBJ1-5; D unclear. This CDR3 is 12 amino acids long. Trimming pared 4 bases from V and 4 bases from J, leaving 5 bases between. Germline V lookup: CDR1 ENHRY, CDR2 SYGVKD.

This clone has more than one count but fewer than ten. The rearrangement joins TRBV10-3 to TRBJ2-3; TRBD2 matches 12 bases. The germline gives CDR1 ENHRY, CDR2 SYGVKD. V gave up 3 bases and J gave up 6 bases; unmatched junction bases: 4. The CDR3 extends over 15 amino acids. CDR3: CAISERTSGADTQYF. CDR3 nucleotide sequence: TGTGCCATCAGTGAAAGGACTAGCGGGGCCGATACGCAGTATTTT.

Only a few counts were recorded for this clone. The rearrangement links TRBV5-1 to TRBJ1-2, with D possibly being TRBD1 (6 bases). The CDR3 consists of 13 residues. Deletions cut 2 bases from V and 8 bases from J, with 13 bases between. Germline-derived CDR1 and CDR2 are SGHRS and YFSETQ. CDR3 in DNA: TGCGCCAGCAGCTTACCAGGGGATAGCGGCTACACCTTC. Protein product: CASSLPGDSGYTF.

V is TRBV28 and J is TRBJ1-2; TRBD1 matches at 7 bases. There are 13 residues in the CDR3. From germline, CDR1 is MDHEN and CDR2 SYDVKM. V trimming: 9 bases; J trimming: 5 bases; junction bases outside the gene matches: 9. CDR3 in amino acids: CASYNPGGYGYTF. The CDR3 DNA follows: TGTGCCAGTTACAACCCAGGGGGGTATGGCTACACCTTC.

The chain has TRBV5-1 and TRBJ1-6, with 7 bases fitting TRBD1. V dropped 2 bases and J dropped 7; count of bases not matched to a gene: 9. Germline values: CDR1 SGHRS, CDR2 YFSETQ. This CDR3 region has 16 residues. The CDR3 here is CASSFRQGLGNSPLHF. CDR3 sequence (DNA): TGCGCCAGCAGCTTTCGACAGGGCCTCGGCAATTCACCCCTCCACTTT.

V and J are TRBV2 and TRBJ2-3; D is undetermined. In germline, CDR1 is SNHLY, CDR2 FYNNEI. The V and J ends lost 1 base and 15 bases respectively, with 14 bases between them. The CDR3 covers 12 residues. CDR3 in DNA: TGTGCCAGCAGTGAAGGAAGGTCAAGCGATTATTTT. Amino acid sequence: CASSEGRSSDYF.

V usage is TRBV5-1 and J usage is TRBJ2-1; 11 nucleotides align to TRBD1. The CDR3 consists of 19 residues. The germline gives CDR1 SGHRS, CDR2 YFSETQ. V dropped 4 bases and J dropped 2; count of bases not matched to a gene: 14. The CDR3 nucleotides are TGCGCCAGCAGCATTCCGTCCGGGACAGGGGGACAAACCTACAATGAGCAGTTCTTC. Translating gives CASSIPSGTGGQTYNEQFF.

The rearrangement joins TRBV6-1 to TRBJ2-2; D unresolved. This CDR3 spans 13 amino acids. The germline V gene has CDR1 MNHNS and CDR2 SASEGT. V shed 3 bases and J shed 3 bases, with 5 bases lying between them. The CDR3 loop is CASSDGDTGELFF. The DNA of the CDR3 is TGTGCCAGCAGTGACGGTGACACCGGGGAGCTGTTTTTT.

This rearrangement joins TRBV10-3 to TRBJ1-6; D is perhaps TRBD1 (5 bases). CDR1 ENHRY and CDR2 SYGVKD come from the germline V gene. This CDR3 is built from 13 residues. The ends were cut back, 5 bases at V and 8 bases at J, with 10 bases in the middle. The CDR3 spells CAISPGIDSPLHF. CDR3 sequence (DNA): TGTGCCATCAGTCCAGGGATCGATTCACCCCTCCACTTT.

This chain joins TRBV21-1 and TRBJ2-7; TRBD2, the D gene given by the table, was not confirmed from the DNA. TRBV21-1 is a known pseudogene. The CDR3 is 13 residues long. The CDR3 DNA is TGTGCCAGCTTCTACGCGGGGGCGTACGAGCAGTACTTC. Amino acid sequence: CASFYAGAYEQYF.

V usage is TRBV9 and J usage is TRBJ2-1; TRBD2 matches 10 bases. Germline CDR1 and CDR2: SGDLS and YYNGEE. The V and J ends lost 3 bases and 8 bases, in that order; junction bases with no gene match: 8. CDR3 length equals 15 residues. CDR3 amino acids: CASSAASGRVYEQFF. The DNA of the CDR3 is TGTGCCAGCAGCGCTGCCAGCGGGAGGGTCTATGAGCAGTTCTTC.

This clone was found once. The chain links TRBV28 to TRBJ1-3; D is unresolved. The CDR3 has 16 amino acids. Germline V gives CDR1 MDHEN, CDR2 SYDVKM. V lost 2 bases to trimming and J lost 0 bases, with 11 bases between them. As DNA, the CDR3 is TGTGCCAGCAGTTTAGAGGGATGGAGCTCTGGAAACACCATATATTTT. It translates to CASSLEGWSSGNTIYF.

Only a few counts were recorded for this clone. The chain carries TRBV28 and TRBJ1-5; 7 nucleotides agree with TRBD1. With 7 bases clipped from V and 7 bases from J, the junction kept 4 bases outside the gene matches. This CDR3 spans 12 amino acids. CDR1 MDHEN and CDR2 SYDVKM come from the germline V gene. CDR3 DNA sequence: TGTGCCAGCAATGAGGGGGCCCAGCCCCAGCATTTT. The encoded protein is CASNEGAQPQHF.